Below, one TCR beta chain is given with its context. Its antigen is unknown. Primers for the PCR totalled 60 Vbeta and 13 Jbeta. TCRdb keeps only in-frame clones here, not all; method: immunoSEQ multiplex PCR. The table lists about 110,000 clones, with around 7% in the top ten. Trimming removed 3 bases at V and 5 bases at J, with 10 bases between. The germline V gene encodes CDR1 MDHEN and CDR2 SYDVKM. The CDR3 totals 13 residues. This sample stems from a study of cytomegalovirus exposure and HLA in healthy donors. Points from the study as a whole: Cytomegalovirus status was reportedly diagnosed by the classifier with high sensitivity and specificity.

The sequence came from a man between 40 and 49 years old in good health and CMV-seropositive. The specimen sequenced was PBMCs. The rearrangement uses TRBV28 and TRBJ2-5; tentatively, D is TRBD2 (6 bases). For the CDR3, the DNA is TGTGCCAGCAGTTTGCGGGAAACGGAGACCCAGTACTTC. This translates into CASSLRETETQYF.